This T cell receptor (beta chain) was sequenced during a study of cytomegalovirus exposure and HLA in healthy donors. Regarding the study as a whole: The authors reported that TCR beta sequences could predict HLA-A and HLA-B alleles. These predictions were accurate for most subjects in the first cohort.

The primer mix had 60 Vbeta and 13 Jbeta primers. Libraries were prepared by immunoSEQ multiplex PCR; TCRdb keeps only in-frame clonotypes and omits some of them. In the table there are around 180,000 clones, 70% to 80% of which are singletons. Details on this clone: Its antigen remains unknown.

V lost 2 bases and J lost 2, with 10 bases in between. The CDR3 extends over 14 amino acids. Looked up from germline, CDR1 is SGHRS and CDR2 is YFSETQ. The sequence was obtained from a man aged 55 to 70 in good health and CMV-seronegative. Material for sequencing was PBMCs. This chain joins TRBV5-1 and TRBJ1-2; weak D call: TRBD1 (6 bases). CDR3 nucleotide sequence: TGCGCCAGCAGCTTTGACGGACAGAACTATGGCTACACCTTC. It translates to CASSFDGQNYGYTF.